Shown below are 30 T cell receptor beta chains from a single sample sequenced in a study of breast tumors, draining lymph nodes, adjacent tissues. Axillary draining lymph nodes of breast cancer patients supplied the node samples. One entry per CDR3 protein results from TCRdb running MiXCR on the multiplex PCR reads. Of 200,000 to 250,000 distinct CDR3 sequences listed, under 40% were seen once; the top ten hold approximately 4%. Sample: axillary lymph node tissue. The receptors stem from a female donor with breast cancer. Some clones in this sample may be carry-over from other donors' samples.

This clonotype was recorded at least ten times. The junction and the germline gene differ at one end; a read error may be behind it. J is TRBJ2-1 and V is TRBV7-7, with 7 bases identical to TRBD1. The length of the CDR3 is 13 residues. Germline V gives CDR1 SSHAT, CDR2 FNYEAQ (reference sequence). The DNA of the CDR3 is TGTGCTAGCAGCTTAAACAGGGGCAATGAGCAGTTCTTC. Protein product: CASSLNRGNEQFF.

The sample holds a few counts of this clonotype. The V and J genes are TRBV25-1 and TRBJ1-1; no definite D call. The CDR3 spans 15 residues. Trimming stripped 3 bases from V and 5 bases from J, with 16 bases between. The germline V gene encodes CDR1 MGHDK and CDR2 SYGVNS. CDR3 coding DNA: TGTGCCAGCAGTGACCACGGATCGGTACGGACTGAAGCTTTCTTT. It codes for CASSDHGSVRTEAFF.

The chain recombines TRBV27 with TRBJ2-3; no reliable D call. The CDR3 loop spans 12 amino acids. Germline CDR1 is MNHEY and CDR2 is SMNVEV (reference sequence). V was trimmed by 6 bases and J by 6 bases, leaving 10 bases between them. CDR3 amino acids: CASSSVGDTQYF. CDR3 DNA sequence: TGTGCCAGCAGCTCTGTAGGGGATACGCAGTATTTT.

J is TRBJ2-1 and V is TRBV3-1, with 16 bases identical to TRBD2. The CDR3 covers 17 residues. The J segment lost 7 bases and the V segment lost 3 bases, leaving 6 bases of the junction unmatched. Germline values: CDR1 LGHDT, CDR2 YNNKEL (reference sequence). Here the CDR3 reads CASSQMGLAGGENEQFF. The CDR3 DNA is TGTGCCAGCAGCCAGATGGGACTAGCGGGAGGGGAGAATGAGCAGTTCTTC.

This clonotype was seen a few times. J is TRBJ2-7 and V is TRBV30; TRBD2 agrees at 7 bases. V shed 7 bases, J shed 4 bases, and the junction held 10 bases outside the gene matches. Germline V gene data show CDR1 as GTSNPN and CDR2 as SVGIG (reference sequence). The CDR3 contains 13 residues. The CDR3 nucleotides read TGTGCCTCATTAGCCACCGGGGGGTACGAGCAGTACTTC. This translates into CASLATGGYEQYF.

This clonotype has a count of ten or more. The J gene is TRBJ1-4, the V gene TRBV2; 11 nucleotides agree with TRBD1. The CDR3 covers 17 residues. The V and J ends lost 6 bases and 2 bases, in that order; junction bases with no gene match: 8. Germline V gene lookup returns CDR1 SNHLY and CDR2 FYNNEI. CDR3 nucleotide sequence: TGTGCCAGCAGACGGGGACAGGGGGAGGTGACTAATGAAAAACTGTTTTTT. Its protein is CASRRGQGEVTNEKLFF.

This clonotype was picked up many times. The chain joins TRBV5-5 to TRBJ1-2; the match to TRBD1 covers 10 bases. Germline-derived CDR1 and CDR2 are SGHKS and YYEKEE (reference sequence). J was trimmed by 8 bases and V by 4 bases; bases with no gene match: 5. The CDR3 is made up of 13 amino acids. The CDR3: CASSHGQGEGYTF. The CDR3 nucleotides are TGTGCCAGCAGCCATGGACAGGGGGAAGGCTACACCTTC.

This chain joins TRBV5-5 and TRBJ2-1; 9 bases are shared with TRBD1. V lost 4 bases and J lost 6; bases outside the gene matches: 8. The CDR3 has 15 amino acids. In germline, CDR1 is SGHKS, CDR2 YYEKEE (reference sequence). The CDR3 DNA reads as TGTGCCAGCAGCACGGGACAGGGTGCCCGCAATGAGCAGTTCTTC. It specifies CASSTGQGARNEQFF.

The chain has TRBV28 and TRBJ1-5; no firm D call. The CDR3 runs to 14 residues. V was cut by 5 bases and J by 0 bases, with 8 bases left in between. CDR1 is MDHEN, CDR2 SYDVKM, per germline. Here the CDR3 DNA reads TGTGCCAGCAGTCATGGGTATAGCAATCAGCCCCAGCATTTT. Translating gives CASSHGYSNQPQHF.

As regards this clonotype: Since the CDR3 does not end with the conserved phenylalanine or tryptophan, this likely comes from a read error. The CDR3 region is CSAREGGRALGEQYL. As DNA, the CDR3 is TGCAGCGCTAGAGAGGGCGGGAGGGCCCTTGGAGAGCAGTACCTC. The chain joins TRBV20-1 to TRBJ2-7, with 9 bases matching TRBD2. Germline V gene lookup returns CDR1 DFQATT and CDR2 SNEGSKA (reference sequence). This CDR3 has 15 residues.

This clonotype has ten or more counts. This chain joins TRBV19 and TRBJ2-5, with D hard to call. V was pared by 3 bases and J by 5 bases, with 10 bases between. Germline CDR1 reads LNHDA; CDR2 reads SQIVND (reference sequence). This CDR3 is 13 amino acids long. The CDR3 is CASSIMRAETQYF. The CDR3 DNA reads as TGTGCCAGTAGTATTATGAGAGCGGAGACCCAGTACTTC.

V and J are TRBV6-1 and TRBJ2-7; unclear D gene. From germline, CDR1 is MNHNS and CDR2 SASEGT. The germline V and J ends were trimmed by 0 bases and 7 bases, with 16 bases remaining between them. The CDR3 has 15 amino acids. DNA for the CDR3: TGTGCCAGCAGTGAAGCGAATAGGGTTATAGGGGAGCAGTACTTC. Encoded protein: CASSEANRVIGEQYF.

This clonotype was seen just once. It may be a read error: a sequence one base away is much more abundant. This rearrangement joins TRBV20-1 to TRBJ2-1; 7 bases are a match to TRBD1. Germline values: CDR1 DFQATT, CDR2 SNEGSKA (reference sequence). CDR3 length: 14 amino acids. CDR3 sequence: CSGRTPGQLNEQFF. Here the CDR3 DNA reads TGCAGTGGTAGAACTCCGGGACAGCTCAATGAGCAGTTCTTC.

This clonotype was seen ten or more times. V is TRBV6-5 and J is TRBJ2-2; 7 positions match TRBD2. V lost 11 bases to trimming and J lost 0 bases; unmatched junction nucleotides: 6. Germline values: CDR1 MNHEY, CDR2 SVGAGI. The CDR3 extends over 14 amino acids. The DNA for the CDR3 is TGTGCCGTATCGACTAGCTCGAACACCGGGGAGCTGTTTTTT. Translation gives CAVSTSSNTGELFF.

Of note for this clonotype: A single base separates this from a much larger clone, so it may be a read error. This sequence joins TRBV6-5 and TRBJ2-7, with D unclear. Trimming shortened V by 6 bases and J by 2 bases, and 17 bases separated the two germline ends. This CDR3 has 15 residues. Germline assignment: CDR1 MNHEY and CDR2 SVGAGI. The CDR3 DNA reads as TGTGCCAGCAGCATATACGAGACCCTCCCCTACGAGCAGTACTTC. This sequence encodes CASSIYETLPYEQYF.

On this clonotype itself: A read error may explain this, as a much larger clone is one base away. This rearrangement joins TRBV16 to TRBJ1-2; D unresolved. Per germline, CDR1 KGHSY and CDR2 FQNENV. This CDR3 has 12 amino acids. CDR3 coding DNA: TGTGCCGGCAGCCAATCAGCTGATGGCTACACCTTC. This gives the protein CAGSQSADGYTF. Full variable domain (remainder filled in from reference TRBV16 and TRBJ1-2): GEEVAQTPKHLVRGEGQKAKLYCAPIKGHSYVFWYQQVLKNEFKFLISFQNENVFDETGMPKERFSAKCLPNSPCSLEIQATKLEDSAVYFCAGSQSADGYTFGSGTRLTVV.

A few counts support this clonotype. The chain recombines TRBV28 with TRBJ1-2; maybe TRBD1 (6 bases). V gave up 7 bases and J gave up 4 bases, with 19 bases separating them. Germline lookup yields CDR1 MDHEN and CDR2 SYDVKM. The CDR3 runs 15 residues. The CDR3 DNA reads TGTGCCAGCACTGGGGCGGGGGCTGTTTCCTATGGCTACACCTTC. Residues: CASTGAGAVSYGYTF.

There are many counts of this clonotype. The genes are TRBV4-2 and TRBJ1-3; unclear D gene. Germline-derived CDR1 and CDR2 are LGHNA and YNFKEQ. This CDR3 is 13 amino acids long. Trimming removed 0 bases at V and 14 bases at J, with 14 bases between. The CDR3 DNA follows: TGTGCCAGCAGCCAAGATATGGGTGAAATATTATATTTT. Amino acid sequence: CASSQDMGEILYF.

There are many counts of this clonotype. The gene calls are TRBV9 and TRBJ1-4; 12 nucleotides match TRBD1. J gave up 3 bases and V 4 bases, and 7 bases lay outside the gene matches. The CDR3 has 17 amino acids. CDR1 and CDR2 from the germline V gene are SGDLS and YYNGEE. The DNA of the CDR3 is TGTGCCAGCAGCCCGGGGACAGGGGGCGCCGCTAATGAAAAACTGTTTTTT. Protein sequence: CASSPGTGGAANEKLFF. The whole variable domain, remainder taken from reference TRBV9 and TRBJ1-4, is DSGVTQTPKHLITATGQRVTLRCSPRSGDLSVYWYQQSLDQGLQFLIQYYNGEERAKGNILERFSAQQFPDLHSELNLSSLELGDSALYFCASSPGTGGAANEKLFFGSGTQLSVL.

This clonotype was seen only once. This could be a read error, since a much larger clone is one nucleotide away. V gene TRBV6-1 combines with J gene TRBJ1-5; D is unclear. The germline V gene encodes CDR1 MNHNS and CDR2 SASEGT. Between the trimmed V and J ends, which lost 6 bases and 7 bases, there was a span of 16 bases. CDR3 length: 14 amino acids. The CDR3 nucleotides read TGTGCCAGCAGAGCGAACCAGGTAGGCCAGCCCCAGCATTTT. Protein: CASRANQVGQPQHF.

Ten or more counts support this clonotype. The V call is TRBV19, the J call TRBJ2-5, with 7 nucleotides matching TRBD2. Germline V lookup: CDR1 LNHDA, CDR2 SQIVND (reference sequence). Trimming took 7 bases from V and 2 from J; bases not matched to a gene: 7. There are 14 residues in the CDR3. In DNA form, the CDR3 reads TGTGCCAGTAATTCGGGCGGGGGACAAGAGACCCAGTACTTC. This sequence encodes CASNSGGGQETQYF.

This clonotype came up a few times. The V call is TRBV6-5, the J call TRBJ2-1; TRBD2 matches 9 bases. V lost 7 bases and J lost 2; bases outside the gene matches: 6. In germline, CDR1 is MNHEY, CDR2 SVGAGI. The CDR3 is made up of 15 amino acids. CDR3 nucleotides: TGTGCCAGCATGGGCGGGAGGGGTACCTACAATGAGCAGTTCTTC. This sequence encodes CASMGGRGTYNEQFF.

On this clonotype itself: As the CDR3 is not closed by the conserved phenylalanine or tryptophan, this likely results from a read error. It is unclear where the CDR3 begins or ends on the DNA, so no DNA is shown, and the CDR3 is as TCRdb lists it. The chain recombines TRBV4-2 with TRBJ1-6; the table's TRBD1 call for D was not verified on the DNA. With termini counted, the CDR3 has 11 amino acids. CDR1 and CDR2 (germline): LGHNA, YNFKEQ. CDR3 loop: CASSRDRGPNY.

The chain recombines TRBV5-1 with TRBJ1-2; TRBD1 matches at 8 bases. Germline V CDR1 and CDR2: SGHRS, YFSETQ. The J segment lost 2 bases and the V segment lost 0 bases, leaving 6 bases of the junction unmatched. The CDR3 contains 16 residues. The chain's CDR3 is CASSLDPGGANYGYTF. Written as DNA, the CDR3 is TGCGCCAGCAGCTTGGATCCAGGGGGCGCAAACTATGGCTACACCTTC.

This clonotype was recorded at least ten times. V is TRBV29-1 and J is TRBJ2-7; the match to TRBD2 covers 9 bases. Looked up from germline, CDR1 is SQVTM and CDR2 is ANQGSEA. V lost 3 bases and J lost 6; bases outside the gene matches: 12. There are 15 residues in the CDR3. The DNA for the CDR3 is TGCAGCGTTGAGGACCAGCGGGAGGCCCTCGGCGAGCAGTACTTC. It specifies CSVEDQREALGEQYF.

This clonotype was picked up many times. The chain recombines TRBV7-8 with TRBJ2-1; perhaps TRBD2 as D (5 bases). The ends were cut back, 1 base at V and 1 base at J, with 11 bases in the middle. There are 16 residues in the CDR3. Germline V CDR1 and CDR2: SGHVS, FQNEAQ. CDR3: CASSLGGDWSYNEQFF. CDR3 DNA sequence: TGTGCCAGCAGCTTAGGGGGAGATTGGTCCTACAATGAGCAGTTCTTC.

This clonotype occurred many times. This rearrangement joins TRBV6-4 to TRBJ2-2, with 7 positions matching TRBD2. The CDR3 is made up of 16 amino acids. The ends lost 3 bases at V and 0 bases at J; junction bases unmatched: 4. Germline V lookup: CDR1 MRHNA, CDR2 SNTAGT. CDR3 sequence reads: CASSESAGTNTGELFF. The CDR3 DNA reads TGTGCCAGCAGTGAATCAGCGGGGACGAACACCGGGGAGCTGTTTTTT.

This clonotype was recorded at least ten times. This chain uses TRBV5-8 with TRBJ2-7; TRBD1 agrees at 9 bases. Germline V CDR1 and CDR2: SGHTS, YDEGEE. J was trimmed by 4 bases and V by 4 bases; bases with no gene match: 15. This CDR3 is built from 17 residues. The CDR3 nucleotides read TGTGCCAGCAGCGCTAAACAGGGGGCGGGTCTTGGGTACGAGCAGTACTTC. It is translated as CASSAKQGAGLGYEQYF.

Points on this clonotype: A read error is possible here, since a much larger clone lies one base away. The V call is TRBV29-1, the J call TRBJ1-3; D not resolved. There are 11 residues in the CDR3. Germline V gene data show CDR1 as SQVTM and CDR2 as ANQGSEA. The chain's CDR3 is CSAKSGNAIYF. CDR3 DNA sequence: TGCAGCGCCAAGTCTGGAAACGCCATATATTTT.

The chain recombines TRBV12-5 with TRBJ1-1; 8 nucleotides align to TRBD1. V shed 5 bases, J shed 3 bases, and the junction held 2 bases outside the gene matches. CDR3 size: 13 residues. The germline CDR1 and CDR2 sequences are LGHNT and FRNRAP. CDR3 nucleotides: TGTGCTAGTGGTGGACAGGGTTACACTGAAGCTTTCTTT. It translates to CASGGQGYTEAFF. Full variable domain (remainder filled in from reference TRBV12-5 and TRBJ1-1): DARVTQTPRHKVTEMGQEVTMRCQPILGHNTVFWYRQTMMQGLELLAYFRNRAPLDDSGMPKDRFSAEMPDATLATLKIQPSEPRDSAVYFCASGGQGYTEAFFGQGTRLTVV.